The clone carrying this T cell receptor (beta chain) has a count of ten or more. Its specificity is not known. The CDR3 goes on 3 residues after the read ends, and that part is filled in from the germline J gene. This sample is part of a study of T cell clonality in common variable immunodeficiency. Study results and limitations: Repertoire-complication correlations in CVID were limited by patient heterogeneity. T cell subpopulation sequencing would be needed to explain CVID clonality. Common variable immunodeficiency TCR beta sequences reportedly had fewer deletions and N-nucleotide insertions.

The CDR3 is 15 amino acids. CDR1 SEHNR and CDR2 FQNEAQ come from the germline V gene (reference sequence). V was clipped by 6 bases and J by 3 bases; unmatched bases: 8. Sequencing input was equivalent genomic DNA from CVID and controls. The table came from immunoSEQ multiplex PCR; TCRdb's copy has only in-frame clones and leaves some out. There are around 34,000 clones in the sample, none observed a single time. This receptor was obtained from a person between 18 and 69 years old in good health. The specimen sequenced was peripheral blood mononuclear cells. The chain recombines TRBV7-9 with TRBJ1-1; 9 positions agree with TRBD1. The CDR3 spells CASRGQGGFYTEAFF. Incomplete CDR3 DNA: TGTGCCAGCAGGGGACAGGGAGGTTTTTACACTGAA.